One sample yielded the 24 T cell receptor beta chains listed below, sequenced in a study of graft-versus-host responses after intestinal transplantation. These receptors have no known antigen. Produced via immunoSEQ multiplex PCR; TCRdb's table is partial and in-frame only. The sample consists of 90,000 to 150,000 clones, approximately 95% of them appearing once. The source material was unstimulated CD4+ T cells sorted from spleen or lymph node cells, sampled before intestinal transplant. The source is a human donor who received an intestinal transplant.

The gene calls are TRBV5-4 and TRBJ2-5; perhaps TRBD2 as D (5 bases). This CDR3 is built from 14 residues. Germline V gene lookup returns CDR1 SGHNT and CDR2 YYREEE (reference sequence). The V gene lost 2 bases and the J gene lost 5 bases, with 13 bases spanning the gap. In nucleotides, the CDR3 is TGTGCCAGCAGCTTAATCGCGGGCGGGGAGACCCAGTACTTC. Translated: CASSLIAGGETQYF.

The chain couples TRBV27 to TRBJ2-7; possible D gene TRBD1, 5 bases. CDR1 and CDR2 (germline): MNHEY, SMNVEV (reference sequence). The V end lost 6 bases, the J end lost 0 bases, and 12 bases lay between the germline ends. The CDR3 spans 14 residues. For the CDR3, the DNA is TGTGCCAGCAGGGCGACAGCCACCTCCTACGAGCAGTACTTC. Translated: CASRATATSYEQYF.

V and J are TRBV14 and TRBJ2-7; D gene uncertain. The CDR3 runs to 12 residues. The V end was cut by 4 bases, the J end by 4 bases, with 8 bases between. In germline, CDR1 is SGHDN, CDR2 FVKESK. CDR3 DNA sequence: TGTGCCAGCAGCCCCACCTTTTACGAGCAGTACTTC. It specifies CASSPTFYEQYF.

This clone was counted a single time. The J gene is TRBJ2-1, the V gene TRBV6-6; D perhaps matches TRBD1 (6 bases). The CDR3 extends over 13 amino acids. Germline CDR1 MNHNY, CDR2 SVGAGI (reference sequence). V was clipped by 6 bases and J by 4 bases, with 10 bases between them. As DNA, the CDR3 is TGTGCCAGCAGGACCGACAGGTACAATGAGCAGTTCTTC. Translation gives CASRTDRYNEQFF.

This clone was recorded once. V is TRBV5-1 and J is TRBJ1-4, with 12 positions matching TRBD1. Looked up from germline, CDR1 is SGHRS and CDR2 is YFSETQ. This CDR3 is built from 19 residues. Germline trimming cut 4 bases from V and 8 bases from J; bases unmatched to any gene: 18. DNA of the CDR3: TGCGCCAGCAGCGCCAATTACCTGAGAAGGGACAGGGGGCGAGAAAAACTGTTTTTT. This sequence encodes CASSANYLRRDRGREKLFF. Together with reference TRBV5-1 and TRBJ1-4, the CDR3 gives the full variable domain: KAGVTQTPRYLIKTRGQQVTLSCSPISGHRSVSWYQQTPGQGLQFLFEYFSETQRNKGNFPGRFSGRQFSNSRSEMNVSTLELGDSALYLCASSANYLRRDRGREKLFFGSGTQLSVL.

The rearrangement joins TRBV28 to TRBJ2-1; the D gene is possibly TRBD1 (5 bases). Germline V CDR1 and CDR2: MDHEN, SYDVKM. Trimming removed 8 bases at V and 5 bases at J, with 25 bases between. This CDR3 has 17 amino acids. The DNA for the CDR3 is TGTGCCAGCGGGGTGGTACTTCGGGTTGGGGCTAACAATGAGCAGTTCTTC. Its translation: CASGVVLRVGANNEQFF.

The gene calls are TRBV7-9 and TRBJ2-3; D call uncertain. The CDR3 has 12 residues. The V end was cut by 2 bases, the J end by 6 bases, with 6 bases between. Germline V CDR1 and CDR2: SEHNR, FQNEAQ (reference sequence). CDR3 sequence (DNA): TGTGCCAGCAGCTTATCTGGCGATACGCAGTATTTT. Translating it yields CASSLSGDTQYF.

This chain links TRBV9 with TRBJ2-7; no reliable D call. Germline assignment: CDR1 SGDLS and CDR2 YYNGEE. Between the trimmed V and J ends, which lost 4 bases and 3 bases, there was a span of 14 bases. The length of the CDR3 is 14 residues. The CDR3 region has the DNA TGTGCCAGCAGCTCCTCCGCAACTTACTACGAGCAGTACTTC. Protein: CASSSSATYYEQYF. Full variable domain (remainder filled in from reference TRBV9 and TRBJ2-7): DSGVTQTPKHLITATGQRVTLRCSPRSGDLSVYWYQQSLDQGLQFLIQYYNGEERAKGNILERFSAQQFPDLHSELNLSSLELGDSALYFCASSSSATYYEQYFGPGTRLTVT.

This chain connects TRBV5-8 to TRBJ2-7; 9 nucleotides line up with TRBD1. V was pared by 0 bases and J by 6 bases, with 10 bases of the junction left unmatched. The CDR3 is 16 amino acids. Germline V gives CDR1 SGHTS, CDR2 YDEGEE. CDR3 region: CASSLAPGQGDCEQYF. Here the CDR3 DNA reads TGTGCCAGCAGCTTGGCCCCGGGACAGGGCGATTGCGAGCAGTACTTC.

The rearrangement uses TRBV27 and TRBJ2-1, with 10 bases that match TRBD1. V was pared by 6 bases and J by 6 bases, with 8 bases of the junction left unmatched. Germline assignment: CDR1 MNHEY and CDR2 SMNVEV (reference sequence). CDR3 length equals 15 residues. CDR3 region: CASSPGTGVLNEQFF. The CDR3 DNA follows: TGTGCCAGCAGCCCCGGGACAGGGGTTCTCAATGAGCAGTTCTTC.

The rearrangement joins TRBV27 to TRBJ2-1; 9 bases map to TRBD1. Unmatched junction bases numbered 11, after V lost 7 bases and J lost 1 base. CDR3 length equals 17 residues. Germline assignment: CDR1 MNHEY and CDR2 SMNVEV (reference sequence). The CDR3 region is CASNAAQGAPSYNEQFF. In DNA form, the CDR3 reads TGTGCCAGCAATGCCGCACAGGGGGCGCCGTCCTACAATGAGCAGTTCTTC.

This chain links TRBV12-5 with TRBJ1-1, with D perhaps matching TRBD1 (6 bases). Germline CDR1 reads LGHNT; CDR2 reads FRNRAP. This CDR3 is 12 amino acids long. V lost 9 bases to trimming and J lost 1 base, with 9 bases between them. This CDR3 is CASARGNTEAFF. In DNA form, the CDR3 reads TGTGCTAGCGCCAGGGGGAACACTGAAGCTTTCTTT.

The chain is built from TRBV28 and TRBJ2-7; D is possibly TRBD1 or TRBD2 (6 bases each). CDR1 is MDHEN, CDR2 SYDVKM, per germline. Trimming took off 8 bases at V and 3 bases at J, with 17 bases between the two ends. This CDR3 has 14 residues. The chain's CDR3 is CASGGQRPDYEQYF. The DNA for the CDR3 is TGTGCCAGCGGGGGGCAAAGGCCGGACTACGAGCAGTACTTC.

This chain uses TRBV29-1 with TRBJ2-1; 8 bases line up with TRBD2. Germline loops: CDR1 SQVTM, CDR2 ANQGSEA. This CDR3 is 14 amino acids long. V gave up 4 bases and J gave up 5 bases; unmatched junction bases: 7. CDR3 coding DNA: TGCAGCGTTGGTGGGACTAGGGTGGACAATGAGCAGTTCTTC. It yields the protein CSVGGTRVDNEQFF.

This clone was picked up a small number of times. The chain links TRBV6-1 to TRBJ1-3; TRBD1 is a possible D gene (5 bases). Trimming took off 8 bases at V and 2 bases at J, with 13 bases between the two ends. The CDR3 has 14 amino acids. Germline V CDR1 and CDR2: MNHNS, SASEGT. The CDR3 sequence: CASGKGWAGNTIYF. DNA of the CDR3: TGTGCCAGCGGAAAGGGGTGGGCTGGAAACACCATATATTTT.

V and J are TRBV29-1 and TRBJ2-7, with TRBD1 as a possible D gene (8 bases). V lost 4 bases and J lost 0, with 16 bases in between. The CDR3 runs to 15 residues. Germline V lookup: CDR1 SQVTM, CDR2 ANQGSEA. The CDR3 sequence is CSVGTQGGVSYEQYF. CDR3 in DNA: TGCAGCGTTGGAACACAGGGGGGGGTCTCCTACGAGCAGTACTTC.

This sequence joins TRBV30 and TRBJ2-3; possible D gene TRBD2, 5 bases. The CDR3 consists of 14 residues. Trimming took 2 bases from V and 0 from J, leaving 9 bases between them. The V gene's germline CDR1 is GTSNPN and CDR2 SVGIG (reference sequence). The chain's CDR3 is CAWSTGWSTDTQYF. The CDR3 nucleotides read TGTGCCTGGAGTACGGGATGGAGCACAGATACGCAGTATTTT.

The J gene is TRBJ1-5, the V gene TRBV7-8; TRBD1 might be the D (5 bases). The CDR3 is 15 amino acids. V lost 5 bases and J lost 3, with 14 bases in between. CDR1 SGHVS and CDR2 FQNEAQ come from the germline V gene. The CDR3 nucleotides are TGTGCCAGCAGCCCCGGGACTGGGTTCAATCAGCCCCAGCATTTT. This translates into CASSPGTGFNQPQHF. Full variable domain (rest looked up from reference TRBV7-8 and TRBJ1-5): GAGVSQSPRYKVAKRGQDVALRCDPISGHVSLFWYQQALGQGPEFLTYFQNEAQLDKSGLPSDRFFAERPEGSVSTLKIQRTQQEDSAVYLCASSPGTGFNQPQHFGDGTRLSIL.

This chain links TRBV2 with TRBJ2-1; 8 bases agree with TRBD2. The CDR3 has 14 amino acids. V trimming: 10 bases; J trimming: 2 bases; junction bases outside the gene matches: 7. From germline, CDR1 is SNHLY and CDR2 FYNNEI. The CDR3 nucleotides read TGTGCCACCCCGGGAGGGGCGACCTACAATGAGCAGTTCTTC. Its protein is CATPGGATYNEQFF.

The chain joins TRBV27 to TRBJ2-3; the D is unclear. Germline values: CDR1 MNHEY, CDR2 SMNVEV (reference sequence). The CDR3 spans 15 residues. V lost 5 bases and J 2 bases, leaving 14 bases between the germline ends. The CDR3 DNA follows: TGTGCCAGCAGTCCTCTCTTAACGGTCACAGATACGCAGTATTTT. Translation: CASSPLLTVTDTQYF.

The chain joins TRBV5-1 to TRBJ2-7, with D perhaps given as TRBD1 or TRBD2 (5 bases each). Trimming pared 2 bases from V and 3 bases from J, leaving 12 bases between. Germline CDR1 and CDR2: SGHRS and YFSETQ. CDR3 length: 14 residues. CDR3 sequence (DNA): TGCGCCAGCAGCTTTGGGACCGCCGTCTACGAGCAGTACTTC. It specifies CASSFGTAVYEQYF.

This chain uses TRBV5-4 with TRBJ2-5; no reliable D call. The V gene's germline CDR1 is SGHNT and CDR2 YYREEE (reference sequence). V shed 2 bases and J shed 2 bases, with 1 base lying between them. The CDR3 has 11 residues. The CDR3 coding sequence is TGTGCCAGCAGCTTACAAGAGACCCAGTACTTC. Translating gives CASSLQETQYF.

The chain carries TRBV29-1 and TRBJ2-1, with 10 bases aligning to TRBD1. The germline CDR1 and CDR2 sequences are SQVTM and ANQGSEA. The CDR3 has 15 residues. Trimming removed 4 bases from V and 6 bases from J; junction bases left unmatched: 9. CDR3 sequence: CSVADRDRGLNEQFF. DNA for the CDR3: TGCAGCGTTGCCGACCGGGACAGGGGTCTCAATGAGCAGTTCTTC.

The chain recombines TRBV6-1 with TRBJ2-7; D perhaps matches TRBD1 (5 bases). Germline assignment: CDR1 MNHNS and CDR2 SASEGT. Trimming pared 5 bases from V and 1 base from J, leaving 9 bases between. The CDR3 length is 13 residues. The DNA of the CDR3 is TGTGCCAGCAGTTTCGACAGATCCTACGAGCAGTACTTC. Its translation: CASSFDRSYEQYF.